This record covers a single T cell receptor (beta chain). Its target is unknown. It may be a read error: a sequence one base away is much more abundant. The data derive from a study of T cells in Graves' hyperthyroidism and ophthalmopathy. The investigators amplified TCR beta CDR3 regions from RNA transcripts. HTBI primers were employed in a first-round RT-PCR of the TCR CDR3. In TCRdb, the multiplex PCR reads were re-called with MiXCR into one record per CDR3 protein. The sample lists 650,000 to 700,000 distinct CDR3 sequences, 17% occurring once. Study-level points and caveats: Most clonotypes expanded in thyroid above 0.001 were likewise present in blood. Before onset, by a median of about six months, the model predicted ophthalmopathy.

Uncontrolled infection, other autoimmune disease, pregnancy or lactation led to exclusion. PBMCs were sourced from more than 9 ml fresh peripheral blood. The sample taken for sequencing was blood. The clonotype originates from a man in his forties or fifties with Graves' hyperthyroidism.

The chain's CDR3 is CASSFSSGGPGELFF. CDR3 coding DNA: TGTGCCAGCAGCTTTTCTAGCGGGGGCCCCGGGGAGCTGTTTTTT. The chain joins TRBV11-2 to TRBJ2-2, with 10 positions matching TRBD2. With V trimmed by 3 bases and J by 6 bases, 4 bases remained unmatched. CDR3 length: 15 amino acids. The germline CDR1 and CDR2 sequences are SGHAT and FQNNGV.